Listed below are T cell receptor beta chains from one sample, sequenced in a study of blood T cell repertoires in COVID-19. This table comes from immunoSEQ multiplex PCR, and its TCRdb copy is limited to in-frame clones, with some not included. Altogether tens of thousands of clones are present, more than 75% being singletons, with the ten largest covering 11%. The sample consisted of peripheral blood. The source is a man in his sixties or seventies with active or convalescent COVID-19. Both conserved end residues are part of each CDR3. Each record gives: J gene, V gene, clone size, D gene, CDR3 protein, CDR3 DNA. The D gene is left open where the match is weak. Size tells how often a clone was seen (once, few, many) or the class of an expanded clone, and some rows leave it out.

j_gene: TRBJ2-7; v_gene: TRBV11-1; abundance: once; d_gene: TRBD1; CDR3aa: CASSWGTAEVEYF; CDR3nt: TGTGCCAGCAGCTGGGGGACAGCTGAGGTTGAGTACTTC
j_gene: TRBJ2-7; v_gene: TRBV20-1; abundance: NA; d_gene: NA; CDR3aa: CSVSEPREQYF; CDR3nt: TGCAGTGTCTCAGAGCCGAGGGAGCAGTACTTC
j_gene: TRBJ2-7; v_gene: TRBV19; abundance: NA; d_gene: NA; CDR3aa: CASSILRPPGSYEQYF; CDR3nt: TGTGCCAGTAGTATCTTAAGGCCCCCGGGATCCTACGAGCAGTACTTC
j_gene: TRBJ2-1; v_gene: TRBV5-5; abundance: NA; d_gene: TRBD2; CDR3aa: CASSLLLAGGPGYNEQFF; CDR3nt: TGTGCCAGCAGCTTGTTACTAGCGGGAGGGCCAGGATACAATGAGCAGTTCTTC
j_gene: TRBJ1-4; v_gene: TRBV28; abundance: NA; d_gene: NA; CDR3aa: CASSTGGAGAPEKLFF; CDR3nt: TGTGCCAGCAGTACCGGGGGGGCAGGGGCACCTGAAAAACTGTTTTTT
j_gene: TRBJ1-5; v_gene: TRBV7-2; abundance: NA; d_gene: NA; CDR3aa: CASSLVSGTDQPQHF; CDR3nt: TGTGCCAGCAGCTTAGTGTCAGGAACCGATCAGCCCCAGCATTTT
j_gene: TRBJ2-7; v_gene: TRBV6-5; abundance: NA; d_gene: TRBD2; CDR3aa: CASTRLGGGYEQYF; CDR3nt: TGTGCCAGCACCCGACTGGGGGGGGGCTACGAGCAGTACTTC
j_gene: TRBJ2-5; v_gene: TRBV9; abundance: NA; d_gene: TRBD2; CDR3aa: CASSSGTSGETQYF; CDR3nt: TGTGCCAGCAGCTCAGGGACTAGCGGGGAGACCCAGTACTTC
j_gene: TRBJ2-3; v_gene: TRBV5-4; abundance: NA; d_gene: TRBD2; CDR3aa: CASSREGTSGRNTQYF; CDR3nt: TGTGCCAGCAGCCGGGAAGGGACTAGCGGGAGGAATACGCAGTATTTT
j_gene: TRBJ2-3; v_gene: TRBV6-5; abundance: NA; d_gene: TRBD2; CDR3aa: CASSWEGSTDTQYF; CDR3nt: TGTGCCAGCAGTTGGGAGGGTAGCACAGATACGCAGTATTTT
j_gene: TRBJ2-7; v_gene: TRBV30; abundance: once; d_gene: NA; CDR3aa: CAWSSQGNEQYF; CDR3nt: TGTGCCTGGAGTTCACAGGGTAACGAGCAGTACTTC
j_gene: TRBJ1-1; v_gene: TRBV9; abundance: NA; d_gene: NA; CDR3aa: CASSVGGSTEAFF; CDR3nt: TGTGCCAGCAGCGTCGGAGGGAGCACTGAAGCTTTCTTT
j_gene: TRBJ1-2; v_gene: TRBV12-3/TRBV12-4; abundance: NA; d_gene: TRBD1; CDR3aa: CASSFGQGGYTF; CDR3nt: TGTGCCAGCAGTTTTGGACAGGGGGGCTACACCTTC
j_gene: TRBJ2-3; v_gene: TRBV20-1; abundance: NA; d_gene: NA; CDR3aa: CSAATLDTQYF; CDR3nt: TGCAGTGCTGCCACTTTGGATACGCAGTATTTT
j_gene: TRBJ2-3; v_gene: TRBV7-9; abundance: once; d_gene: NA; CDR3aa: CASSLSALEGSGTQYF; CDR3nt: TGTGCCAGCAGCTTAAGTGCACTAGAGGGTTCCGGTACGCAGTATTTT
j_gene: TRBJ1-3; v_gene: TRBV28; abundance: NA; d_gene: NA; CDR3aa: CASSPSGLTSSGNTIYF; CDR3nt: TGTGCCAGCAGTCCCTCGGGACTTACCAGCTCTGGAAACACCATATATTTT
j_gene: TRBJ2-5; v_gene: TRBV19; abundance: NA; d_gene: TRBD1; CDR3aa: CASSRDSLFQETQYF; CDR3nt: TGTGCCAGTAGCAGGGACAGCCTATTCCAAGAGACCCAGTACTTC
j_gene: TRBJ1-2; v_gene: TRBV6-5; abundance: NA; d_gene: TRBD1; CDR3aa: CASTLGGTGYGYTF; CDR3nt: TGTGCCAGCACCTTAGGGGGGACAGGCTATGGCTACACCTTC
j_gene: TRBJ2-3; v_gene: TRBV9; abundance: NA; d_gene: TRBD2; CDR3aa: CASSVAGLAGDTDTQYF; CDR3nt: TGTGCCAGCAGCGTAGCTGGACTAGCGGGGGACACAGATACGCAGTATTTT
j_gene: TRBJ2-2; v_gene: TRBV9; abundance: NA; d_gene: TRBD2; CDR3aa: CASSVALASGSAGELFF; CDR3nt: TGTGCCAGCAGCGTAGCTTTAGCTAGCGGGAGTGCTGGGGAGCTGTTTTTT
j_gene: TRBJ2-7; v_gene: TRBV28; abundance: NA; d_gene: NA; CDR3aa: CASSLNSPSYEQYF; CDR3nt: TGTGCCAGCAGTTTAAACAGCCCGTCCTACGAGCAGTACTTC
j_gene: TRBJ2-5; v_gene: TRBV7-9; abundance: NA; d_gene: NA; CDR3aa: CASSPQAGGGETQYF; CDR3nt: TGTGCCAGCAGCCCCCAGGCAGGAGGAGGAGAGACCCAGTACTTC
j_gene: TRBJ2-2; v_gene: TRBV7-2; abundance: NA; d_gene: NA; CDR3aa: CASSLEPNTGELFF; CDR3nt: TGTGCCAGCAGCTTAGAGCCGAACACCGGGGAGCTGTTTTTT
j_gene: TRBJ1-3; v_gene: TRBV28; abundance: NA; d_gene: NA; CDR3aa: CASSLGQLPYTIYF; CDR3nt: TGTGCCAGCAGTTTAGGACAGCTTCCATACACCATATATTTT
j_gene: TRBJ1-3; v_gene: TRBV28; abundance: NA; d_gene: NA; CDR3aa: CASSFRRNTIYF; CDR3nt: TGTGCCAGCAGTTTTCGCCGGAACACCATATATTTT
j_gene: TRBJ1-1; v_gene: TRBV29-1; abundance: NA; d_gene: TRBD1; CDR3aa: CSGGQGAVTEAFF; CDR3nt: TGCAGCGGGGGACAGGGGGCGGTTACTGAAGCTTTCTTT
j_gene: TRBJ1-5; v_gene: TRBV30; abundance: once; d_gene: NA; CDR3aa: CAWRRESEGQPQHF; CDR3nt: TGTGCCTGGCGAAGGGAGTCGGAGGGTCAGCCCCAGCATTTT
j_gene: TRBJ2-3; v_gene: TRBV6-2/TRBV6-3; abundance: NA; d_gene: NA; CDR3aa: CASSSANRVGTDTQYF; CDR3nt: TGTGCCAGCAGTTCAGCGAACAGGGTGGGCACAGATACGCAGTATTTT
j_gene: TRBJ1-6; v_gene: TRBV30; abundance: NA; d_gene: NA; CDR3aa: CAGDFRSSYNSPLHF; CDR3nt: TGTGCCGGGGACTTTCGGAGCTCCTATAATTCACCCCTCCACTTT
j_gene: TRBJ2-2; v_gene: TRBV2; abundance: NA; d_gene: TRBD1; CDR3aa: CARGDREDTGELFF; CDR3nt: TGTGCCAGGGGGGACAGGGAGGACACCGGGGAGCTGTTTTTT
j_gene: TRBJ2-3; v_gene: TRBV12-3/TRBV12-4; abundance: NA; d_gene: NA; CDR3aa: CASSFDGADTQYF; CDR3nt: TGTGCCAGCAGCTTCGACGGGGCAGATACGCAGTATTTT
j_gene: TRBJ2-1; v_gene: TRBV24-1; abundance: NA; d_gene: NA; CDR3aa: CATSFTPLGQSRNEQFF; CDR3nt: TGTGCCACCAGTTTTACCCCTTTAGGACAGAGTCGGAATGAGCAGTTCTTC
j_gene: TRBJ2-1; v_gene: TRBV7-3; abundance: NA; d_gene: TRBD2; CDR3aa: CASSFPGTSEQFF; CDR3nt: TGTGCCAGCAGCTTTCCCGGGACTAGCGAGCAGTTCTTC
j_gene: TRBJ1-1; v_gene: TRBV19; abundance: few; d_gene: NA; CDR3aa: CAPGPEAFF; CDR3nt: TGTGCCCCAGGGCCTGAAGCTTTCTTT
j_gene: TRBJ2-1; v_gene: TRBV14; abundance: few; d_gene: TRBD2; CDR3aa: CASSLSGRSPNEQFF; CDR3nt: TGTGCCAGCAGCCTTAGCGGGCGCAGTCCCAATGAGCAGTTCTTC
j_gene: TRBJ2-2; v_gene: TRBV2; abundance: NA; d_gene: TRBD2; CDR3aa: CASSPSGGGELFF; CDR3nt: TGTGCCAGCAGTCCGTCGGGAGGCGGGGAGCTGTTTTTT
j_gene: TRBJ1-6; v_gene: TRBV18; abundance: NA; d_gene: NA; CDR3aa: CASSPRQDSNSPLHF; CDR3nt: TGTGCCAGCTCACCTAGACAGGATTCGAATTCACCCCTCCACTTT
j_gene: TRBJ1-5; v_gene: TRBV5-6; abundance: NA; d_gene: TRBD1; CDR3aa: CASSLRGQYNQPQHF; CDR3nt: TGTGCCAGCAGCTTGAGGGGACAGTACAACCAGCCCCAGCATTTT
j_gene: TRBJ2-7; v_gene: TRBV9; abundance: NA; d_gene: NA; CDR3aa: CASSAGGSSYEQYF; CDR3nt: TGTGCCAGCAGCGCAGGGGGGAGCTCCTACGAGCAGTACTTC
j_gene: TRBJ2-7; v_gene: TRBV15; abundance: NA; d_gene: NA; CDR3aa: CATSRDSGLTGSSYEQYF; CDR3nt: TGTGCCACCAGCAGAGATTCGGGATTAACGGGCAGCTCCTACGAGCAGTACTTC
j_gene: TRBJ1-2; v_gene: TRBV6-5; abundance: NA; d_gene: NA; CDR3aa: CASSLTVNYGYTF; CDR3nt: TGTGCCAGCAGCTTGACAGTTAACTATGGCTACACCTTC
j_gene: TRBJ2-1; v_gene: TRBV9; abundance: NA; d_gene: NA; CDR3aa: CASSVGAGVNEQFF; CDR3nt: TGTGCCAGCAGCGTAGGGGCAGGGGTAAATGAGCAGTTCTTC
j_gene: TRBJ1-2; v_gene: TRBV30; abundance: NA; d_gene: NA; CDR3aa: CAWSTPGGFYGYTF; CDR3nt: TGTGCCTGGAGTACACCTGGAGGCTTCTATGGCTACACCTTC
j_gene: TRBJ2-3; v_gene: TRBV4-1; abundance: few; d_gene: NA; CDR3aa: CASSQSILVAVTDTQYF; CDR3nt: TGCGCCAGCAGCCAATCTATACTAGTAGCGGTCACAGATACGCAGTATTTT
j_gene: TRBJ2-5; v_gene: TRBV28; abundance: NA; d_gene: TRBD2; CDR3aa: CASSSVQWGGETQYF; CDR3nt: TGTGCCAGCAGTAGCGTACAGTGGGGGGGGGAGACCCAGTACTTC